The rows below give T cell receptor beta chains drawn from one sample of a study of T-cell reconstitution after alpha-beta-depleted transplantation in children. TCRdb called the PCR reads again in MiXCR, with one record for every CDR3 protein. Seen here are around 440,000 distinct CDR3 sequences, 10% observed once, and the top ten hold approximately 2%. The specimen was PBMCs, collected before TCRalphabeta/CD19-depleted stem cell transplant. The receptors were sampled from a child aged 2 to 10 with inherited bone marrow failure, due to receive a stem cell transplant. Both conserved end residues are part of each CDR3. Fields, in order: D gene, clone size, J gene, V gene, CDR3 protein, CDR3 DNA. The D gene is left open where the match is weak. For some rows the clone size is stated as once, few or many, or as a class when expanded; others skip it.

d_call: NA
clone_size: many
j_call: TRBJ1-3
v_call: TRBV28
cdr3_aa: CASQVLLGNTIYF
cdr3_nt: TGTGCCAGTCAGGTACTACTTGGAAACACCATATATTTT

d_call: NA
clone_size: many
j_call: TRBJ2-1
v_call: TRBV24-1
cdr3_aa: CATSDPNEQFF
cdr3_nt: TGTGCCACCAGTGATCCCAATGAGCAGTTCTTC

d_call: NA
clone_size: NA
j_call: TRBJ2-7
v_call: TRBV10-3
cdr3_aa: CAISESQGEQYF
cdr3_nt: TGTGCCATCAGTGAGTCTCAGGGGGAGCAGTACTTC

d_call: NA
clone_size: many
j_call: TRBJ2-1
v_call: TRBV7-9
cdr3_aa: CASSHQLADEQFF
cdr3_nt: TGTGCCAGCAGCCACCAACTAGCAGATGAGCAGTTCTTC

d_call: NA
clone_size: NA
j_call: TRBJ1-5
v_call: TRBV6-1
cdr3_aa: CASSDRTDGNQPQHF
cdr3_nt: TGTGCCAGCAGTGACCGGACAGACGGCAATCAGCCCCAGCATTTT

d_call: NA
clone_size: many
j_call: TRBJ1-5
v_call: TRBV6-2/TRBV6-3
cdr3_aa: CASSYWGRGNNQPQHF
cdr3_nt: TGTGCCAGCAGTTATTGGGGGCGGGGGAACAATCAGCCCCAGCATTTT

d_call: NA
clone_size: many
j_call: TRBJ2-1
v_call: TRBV11-2
cdr3_aa: CASSPLPNEQFF
cdr3_nt: TGTGCCAGCAGCCCGCTCCCAAATGAGCAGTTCTTC

d_call: NA
clone_size: many
j_call: TRBJ2-1
v_call: TRBV20-1
cdr3_aa: CSATPPSSYNEQFF
cdr3_nt: TGCAGTGCTACCCCTCCCAGCTCCTACAATGAGCAGTTCTTC

d_call: NA
clone_size: many
j_call: TRBJ1-1
v_call: TRBV5-6
cdr3_aa: CASSRGDRDTEAFF
cdr3_nt: TGTGCCAGCAGCCGAGGGGATCGGGACACTGAAGCTTTCTTT

d_call: NA
clone_size: many
j_call: TRBJ2-3
v_call: TRBV27
cdr3_aa: CASSWSGDTQYF
cdr3_nt: TGTGCCAGCAGTTGGAGTGGAGATACGCAGTATTTT

d_call: NA
clone_size: many
j_call: TRBJ2-3
v_call: TRBV4-3
cdr3_aa: CASSQEWAAVTDTQYF
cdr3_nt: TGCGCCAGCAGCCAAGAATGGGCGGCGGTTACAGATACGCAGTATTTT

d_call: TRBD2
clone_size: once
j_call: TRBJ2-5
v_call: TRBV12-3/TRBV12-4
cdr3_aa: CASCSEHGLALYQETQYF
cdr3_nt: TGTGCCAGCTGTTCCGAACATGGACTAGCCTTGTACCAAGAGACCCAGTACTTC

d_call: NA
clone_size: many
j_call: TRBJ2-7
v_call: TRBV4-2
cdr3_aa: CASSQGKSPSYEQYF
cdr3_nt: TGTGCCAGCAGCCAGGGGAAGTCTCCGTCCTACGAGCAGTACTTC

d_call: NA
clone_size: many
j_call: TRBJ2-1
v_call: TRBV20-1
cdr3_aa: CSARTDFSYNEQFF
cdr3_nt: TGCAGTGCGAGGACGGACTTTTCCTACAATGAGCAGTTCTTC

d_call: NA
clone_size: many
j_call: TRBJ1-1
v_call: TRBV30
cdr3_aa: CAWKVITGWTLNTEAFF
cdr3_nt: TGTGCCTGGAAAGTGATAACAGGATGGACCTTAAACACTGAAGCTTTCTTT

d_call: TRBD2
clone_size: many
j_call: TRBJ2-2
v_call: TRBV18
cdr3_aa: CASSPAGGLDGELFF
cdr3_nt: TGTGCCAGCTCACCGGCGGGAGGCCTCGATGGGGAGCTGTTTTTT

d_call: NA
clone_size: NA
j_call: TRBJ2-3
v_call: TRBV20-1
cdr3_aa: CSAPSADTQYF
cdr3_nt: TGCAGTGCGCCGAGTGCAGATACGCAGTATTTT

d_call: NA
clone_size: many
j_call: TRBJ2-7
v_call: TRBV28
cdr3_aa: CASSNPGAQYF
cdr3_nt: TGTGCCAGCAGTAACCCCGGGGCGCAGTACTTC

d_call: TRBD1
clone_size: many
j_call: TRBJ2-7
v_call: TRBV4-3
cdr3_aa: CASSQGTGVPSYEQYF
cdr3_nt: TGCGCCAGCAGCCAGGGAACAGGGGTCCCCTCCTACGAGCAGTACTTC

d_call: TRBD2
clone_size: NA
j_call: TRBJ2-3
v_call: TRBV30
cdr3_aa: CAWSGGASTDTQYF
cdr3_nt: TGTGCCTGGAGCGGGGGGGCCAGCACAGATACGCAGTATTTT

d_call: TRBD1
clone_size: few
j_call: TRBJ1-5
v_call: TRBV12-3/TRBV12-4
cdr3_aa: CASTSDRGGHQPQHF
cdr3_nt: TGTGCCAGCACCTCCGACAGGGGTGGGCATCAGCCCCAGCATTTT

d_call: NA
clone_size: NA
j_call: TRBJ1-5
v_call: TRBV19
cdr3_aa: CASSITEYSNQPQHF
cdr3_nt: TGTGCCAGTAGTATCACGGAGTATAGCAATCAGCCCCAGCATTTT

d_call: NA
clone_size: many
j_call: TRBJ1-6
v_call: TRBV20-1
cdr3_aa: CSASSDTNSPLHF
cdr3_nt: TGCAGTGCTAGTAGTGACACCAATTCACCCCTCCACTTT

d_call: NA
clone_size: few
j_call: TRBJ1-5
v_call: TRBV12-3/TRBV12-4
cdr3_aa: CASSLSSFSNQPQHF
cdr3_nt: TGTGCCAGCAGTTTAAGTTCCTTCAGCAATCAGCCCCAGCATTTT

d_call: NA
clone_size: few
j_call: TRBJ1-5
v_call: TRBV23-1
cdr3_aa: CASSQLGPGIWPVGPQHF
cdr3_nt: TGCGCCAGCAGTCAATTAGGGCCAGGAATCTGGCCGGTGGGGCCCCAGCATTTT

d_call: NA
clone_size: many
j_call: TRBJ2-7
v_call: TRBV27
cdr3_aa: CASSLSSVKSSYEQYF
cdr3_nt: TGTGCCAGCAGTTTATCCTCGGTCAAGAGCTCCTACGAGCAGTACTTC

d_call: NA
clone_size: many
j_call: TRBJ1-2
v_call: TRBV27
cdr3_aa: CASSPFVWVTEGYTF
cdr3_nt: TGTGCCAGCAGCCCTTTTGTTTGGGTTACGGAAGGCTACACCTTC

d_call: NA
clone_size: NA
j_call: TRBJ2-3
v_call: TRBV20-1
cdr3_aa: CSANRGRDTQYF
cdr3_nt: TGCAGTGCTAACCGGGGGCGGGATACGCAGTATTTT

d_call: TRBD1
clone_size: many
j_call: TRBJ2-1
v_call: TRBV23-1
cdr3_aa: CASSQSRRPGGEQFF
cdr3_nt: TGCGCCAGCAGTCAATCGCGGCGGCCAGGGGGTGAGCAGTTCTTC

d_call: TRBD2
clone_size: many
j_call: TRBJ2-3
v_call: TRBV7-2
cdr3_aa: CASSLAQASGGDTQYF
cdr3_nt: TGTGCCAGCAGCTTAGCGCAGGCTAGCGGAGGAGATACGCAGTATTTT

d_call: NA
clone_size: few
j_call: TRBJ2-7
v_call: TRBV12-3/TRBV12-4
cdr3_aa: CASSQTVPSNEQYF
cdr3_nt: TGTGCCAGCAGCCAAACTGTGCCTTCCAACGAGCAGTACTTC

d_call: NA
clone_size: many
j_call: TRBJ2-5
v_call: TRBV7-2
cdr3_aa: CASSLVRIQETQYF
cdr3_nt: TGTGCCAGCAGCTTAGTCAGGATCCAAGAGACCCAGTACTTC

d_call: NA
clone_size: many
j_call: TRBJ2-2
v_call: TRBV29-1
cdr3_aa: CSVISVGYPGELFF
cdr3_nt: TGCAGCGTTATCAGCGTTGGGTACCCCGGGGAGCTGTTTTTT

d_call: NA
clone_size: many
j_call: TRBJ1-2
v_call: TRBV4-3
cdr3_aa: CASSQVKTSLPSYGYTF
cdr3_nt: TGCGCCAGCAGCCAGGTTAAGACATCGCTTCCCTCCTATGGCTACACCTTC

d_call: NA
clone_size: NA
j_call: TRBJ2-3
v_call: TRBV5-1
cdr3_aa: CASSLVRGGPDTQYF
cdr3_nt: TGCGCCAGCAGCTTGGTTAGGGGGGGGCCAGATACGCAGTATTTT

d_call: NA
clone_size: few
j_call: TRBJ2-5
v_call: TRBV18
cdr3_aa: CASSPTPTGSKTQYF
cdr3_nt: TGTGCCAGCTCACCCACGCCGACAGGTTCAAAGACCCAGTACTTC

d_call: TRBD1
clone_size: many
j_call: TRBJ2-1
v_call: TRBV28
cdr3_aa: CASRVDRVFYNEQFF
cdr3_nt: TGTGCCAGCAGGGTCGACAGGGTATTCTACAATGAGCAGTTCTTC

d_call: NA
clone_size: few
j_call: TRBJ2-7
v_call: TRBV10-1
cdr3_aa: CASWPRDRRDGTYEQYF
cdr3_nt: TGCGCCAGCTGGCCCCGGGACCGAAGGGACGGTACCTACGAGCAGTACTTC

d_call: TRBD2
clone_size: many
j_call: TRBJ2-3
v_call: TRBV7-2
cdr3_aa: CASSLLGLAGGRNTQYF
cdr3_nt: TGTGCCAGCAGCTTATTGGGACTAGCGGGAGGCCGGAATACGCAGTATTTT

d_call: TRBD2
clone_size: many
j_call: TRBJ2-1
v_call: TRBV11-2
cdr3_aa: CASSSLLGLDEQFF
cdr3_nt: TGTGCCAGCAGCTCTTTACTGGGACTAGATGAGCAGTTCTTC

d_call: TRBD2
clone_size: many
j_call: TRBJ2-2
v_call: TRBV7-2
cdr3_aa: CASSAQLATTGELFF
cdr3_nt: TGTGCCAGCAGCGCACAACTAGCGACGACCGGGGAGCTGTTTTTT

d_call: NA
clone_size: many
j_call: TRBJ1-1
v_call: TRBV27
cdr3_aa: CASSLTGALGEAFF
cdr3_nt: TGTGCCAGCAGTTTAACAGGAGCCCTGGGTGAAGCTTTCTTT

d_call: NA
clone_size: many
j_call: TRBJ2-7
v_call: TRBV5-1
cdr3_aa: CASSWPGLRGPPSYEQYF
cdr3_nt: TGCGCCAGCAGCTGGCCGGGACTCAGGGGTCCCCCGTCCTACGAGCAGTACTTC

d_call: TRBD2
clone_size: few
j_call: TRBJ2-1
v_call: TRBV6-1
cdr3_aa: CASSGGLAGGTYNEQFF
cdr3_nt: TGTGCCAGCAGTGGGGGACTAGCTGGGGGGACCTACAATGAGCAGTTCTTC

d_call: NA
clone_size: many
j_call: TRBJ2-3
v_call: TRBV25-1
cdr3_aa: CASSDPRETDTQYF
cdr3_nt: TGTGCCAGCAGTGATCCCCGGGAGACAGATACGCAGTATTTT

d_call: TRBD2
clone_size: many
j_call: TRBJ2-2
v_call: TRBV28
cdr3_aa: CASSFVLAGLGELFF
cdr3_nt: TGTGCCAGCAGTTTTGTTCTAGCGGGGCTCGGGGAGCTGTTTTTT

d_call: NA
clone_size: few
j_call: TRBJ2-1
v_call: TRBV30
cdr3_aa: CASARERGEQFF
cdr3_nt: TGTGCCTCCGCGAGGGAGCGCGGTGAGCAGTTCTTC

d_call: NA
clone_size: many
j_call: TRBJ2-3
v_call: TRBV20-1
cdr3_aa: CSAKAGHSDTQYF
cdr3_nt: TGCAGTGCTAAGGCAGGGCACTCCGATACGCAGTATTTT

d_call: NA
clone_size: many
j_call: TRBJ2-3
v_call: TRBV21-1
cdr3_aa: CASSKVVRSLRTDTQYF
cdr3_nt: TGTGCCAGCAGCAAAGTAGTAAGGAGCCTGCGCACAGATACGCAGTATTTT

d_call: NA
clone_size: few
j_call: TRBJ2-1
v_call: TRBV5-1
cdr3_aa: CASSSGGQRTYNEQFF
cdr3_nt: TGCGCCAGCAGCTCCGGTGGGCAGCGCACCTACAATGAGCAGTTCTTC

d_call: NA
clone_size: many
j_call: TRBJ2-3
v_call: TRBV20-1
cdr3_aa: CSARHTKGTDTQYF
cdr3_nt: TGCAGTGCTAGACATACTAAAGGCACAGATACGCAGTATTTT

d_call: TRBD2
clone_size: many
j_call: TRBJ2-1
v_call: TRBV5-1
cdr3_aa: CASSFLTSVVAEQFF
cdr3_nt: TGCGCCAGCAGCTTTTTGACTAGCGTCGTTGCTGAGCAGTTCTTC